This T cell receptor (beta chain) was found in a study of T cells expressing NK-cell markers. Study-level information: The TCR beta repertoires originated in sorted CD3+CD56+NKG2C+, CD3+CD56+NKG2C- and CD3+CD56-NKG2C+ T cells. Within the sequenced cohort of eight donors, seven exhibited HCMV seropositivity and one was seronegative. Study observations and caveats: Of the CD8+ T cells in five or six donors, about 1.0-7.5% belonged to dominant NKG2C+ clonotypes. Specificity for HCMV among expanded NKG2C+ T cell clones was not established.

A note on this clonotype: Its antigen remains unidentified.

Germline CDR1 reads MNHNS; CDR2 reads SASEGT. There are 16 residues in the CDR3. From its re-call of the 5' RACE reads, TCRdb lists each CDR3 protein once, without DNA. This table lists hundreds of thousands of distinct CDR3 sequences. This TCR was sampled from a man aged 18 to 35 in good health. The sequencing sample was made of blood T cells: a sorted CD56 or NKG2C T cell subset, CD4+ or CD8+ T cells, or bulk PBMC T cells (not recorded which). V usage is TRBV6-1 and J usage is TRBJ2-1; lacking DNA, the TRBD2 call made by TCRdb goes unchecked. The CDR3 loop reads CASSGWTSGSKNEQFF.